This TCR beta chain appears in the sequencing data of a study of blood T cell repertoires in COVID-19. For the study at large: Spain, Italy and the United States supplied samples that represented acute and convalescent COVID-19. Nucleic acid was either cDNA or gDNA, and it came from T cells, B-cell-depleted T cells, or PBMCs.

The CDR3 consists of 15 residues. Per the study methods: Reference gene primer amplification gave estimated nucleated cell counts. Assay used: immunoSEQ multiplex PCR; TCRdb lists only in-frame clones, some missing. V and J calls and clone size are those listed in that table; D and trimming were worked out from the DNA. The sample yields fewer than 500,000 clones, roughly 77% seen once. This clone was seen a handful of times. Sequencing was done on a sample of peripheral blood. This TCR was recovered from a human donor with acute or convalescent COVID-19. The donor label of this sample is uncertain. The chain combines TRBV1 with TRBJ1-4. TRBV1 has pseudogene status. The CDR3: CTSSQGRRPGEKLFF. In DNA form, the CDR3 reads TGCACCAGCAGCCAAGGGCGGCGGCCCGGTGAAAAACTGTTTTTT.